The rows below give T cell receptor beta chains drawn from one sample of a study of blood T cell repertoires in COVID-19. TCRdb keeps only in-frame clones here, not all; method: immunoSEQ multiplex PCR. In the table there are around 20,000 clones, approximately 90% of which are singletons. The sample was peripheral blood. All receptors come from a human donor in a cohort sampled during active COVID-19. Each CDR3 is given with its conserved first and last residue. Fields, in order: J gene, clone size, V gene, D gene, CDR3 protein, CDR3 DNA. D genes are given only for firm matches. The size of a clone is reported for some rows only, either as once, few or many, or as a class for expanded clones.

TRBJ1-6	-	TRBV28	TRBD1	CASSRDRGTPPLHF	TGTGCCAGCAGTCGGGACAGGGGAACGCCACCCCTCCACTTT
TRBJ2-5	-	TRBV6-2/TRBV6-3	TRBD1	CASTPGTVQETQYF	TGTGCCAGCACCCCAGGGACAGTCCAAGAGACCCAGTACTTC
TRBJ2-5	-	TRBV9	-	CASSGGLGREETQHF	TGTGCCAGCAGCGGCGGCCTTGGCAGGGAAGAGACCCAGCACTTC
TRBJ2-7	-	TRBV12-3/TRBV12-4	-	CASTVTESYEQYF	TGTGCCAGCACCGTGACAGAGTCCTACGAGCAGTACTTC
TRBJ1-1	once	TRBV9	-	CASSVRGPGDLNTEAFF	TGTGCCAGCAGCGTCCGAGGGCCCGGTGATCTGAACACTGAAGCTTTCTTT
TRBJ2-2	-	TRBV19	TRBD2	CASSLLAGGTGELFF	TGTGCCAGTAGTCTCCTAGCGGGAGGCACCGGGGAGCTGTTTTTT
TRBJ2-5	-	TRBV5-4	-	CASSSPRTDFQETQYF	TGTGCCAGCAGCTCACCACGGACAGATTTTCAAGAGACCCAGTACTTC
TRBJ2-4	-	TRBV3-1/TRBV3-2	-	CASSQVPGNIQYF	TGTGCCAGCAGCCAAGTTCCGGGAAACATTCAGTACTTC
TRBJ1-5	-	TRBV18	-	CASSPTTGLGQPQHF	TGTGCCAGCTCACCTACCACAGGTCTGGGTCAGCCCCAGCATTTT
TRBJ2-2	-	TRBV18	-	CASSSREGTGELFF	TGTGCCAGCTCAAGCCGAGAGGGAACCGGGGAGCTGTTTTTT
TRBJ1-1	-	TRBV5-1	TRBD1	CASSLQGTEAFF	TGCGCCAGCAGCTTACAGGGGACAGAAGCTTTCTTT
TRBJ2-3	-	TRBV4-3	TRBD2	CASSQNGLAGGGDTQYF	TGCGCCAGCAGCCAGAATGGACTAGCGGGAGGGGGAGATACGCAGTATTTT
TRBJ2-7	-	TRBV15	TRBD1	CATSVAGTGGHEQYF	TGTGCCACCAGCGTGGCGGGGACAGGGGGCCACGAGCAGTACTTC
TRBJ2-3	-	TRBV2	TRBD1	CASRPGQGGTDTQYF	TGTGCCAGCAGGCCGGGACAGGGGGGCACAGATACGCAGTATTTT
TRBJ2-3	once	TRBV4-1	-	CASSQVVGESTDTQYF	TGCGCCAGCAGCCAAGTGGTCGGGGAAAGCACAGATACGCAGTATTTT
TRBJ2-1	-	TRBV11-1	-	CATANKISSNEQFF	TGTGCCACAGCGAACAAAATTAGCTCCAATGAGCAGTTCTTC
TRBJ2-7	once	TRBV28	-	CASRLGLLRYEQYF	TGTGCCAGCAGACTCGGACTTCTCAGATACGAGCAGTACTTC
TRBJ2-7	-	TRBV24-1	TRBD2	CATSLQRGFSYEQYF	TGTGCCACCAGTCTACAGCGGGGTTTCTCCTACGAGCAGTACTTC